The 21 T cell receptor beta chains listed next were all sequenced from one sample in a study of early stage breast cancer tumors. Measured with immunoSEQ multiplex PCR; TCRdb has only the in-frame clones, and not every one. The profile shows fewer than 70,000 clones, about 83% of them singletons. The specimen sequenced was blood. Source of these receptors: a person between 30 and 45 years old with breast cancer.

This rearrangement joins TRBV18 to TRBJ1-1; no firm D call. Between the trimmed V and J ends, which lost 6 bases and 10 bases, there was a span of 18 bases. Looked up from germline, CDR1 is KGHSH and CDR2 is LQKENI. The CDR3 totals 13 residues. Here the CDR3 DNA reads TGTGCCAGCTCGCCAGATGCAGGTCTGAGAGCTTTCTTT. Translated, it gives CASSPDAGLRAFF.

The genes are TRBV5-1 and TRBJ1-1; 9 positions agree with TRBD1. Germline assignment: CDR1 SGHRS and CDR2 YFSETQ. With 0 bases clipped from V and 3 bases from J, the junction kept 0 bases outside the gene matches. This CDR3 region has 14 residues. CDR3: CASSLGTGDTEAFF. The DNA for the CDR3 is TGCGCCAGCAGCTTGGGGACAGGGGACACTGAAGCTTTCTTT. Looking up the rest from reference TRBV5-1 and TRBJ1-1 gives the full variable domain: KAGVTQTPRYLIKTRGQQVTLSCSPISGHRSVSWYQQTPGQGLQFLFEYFSETQRNKGNFPGRFSGRQFSNSRSEMNVSTLELGDSALYLCASSLGTGDTEAFFGQGTRLTVV.

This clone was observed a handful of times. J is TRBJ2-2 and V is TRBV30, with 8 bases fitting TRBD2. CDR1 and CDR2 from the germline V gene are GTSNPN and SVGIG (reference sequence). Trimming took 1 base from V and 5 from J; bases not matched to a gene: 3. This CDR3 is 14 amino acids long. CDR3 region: CAWSDSGITGELFF. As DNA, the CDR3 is TGTGCCTGGAGTGATAGCGGGATTACCGGGGAGCTGTTTTTT.

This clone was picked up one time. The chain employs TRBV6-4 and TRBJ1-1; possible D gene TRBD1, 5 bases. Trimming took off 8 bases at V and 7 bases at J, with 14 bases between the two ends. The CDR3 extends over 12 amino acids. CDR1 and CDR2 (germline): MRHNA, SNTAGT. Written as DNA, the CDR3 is TGTGCCAGCCAGGGCGGAGGGAGTGAAGCTTTCTTT. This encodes CASQGGGSEAFF.

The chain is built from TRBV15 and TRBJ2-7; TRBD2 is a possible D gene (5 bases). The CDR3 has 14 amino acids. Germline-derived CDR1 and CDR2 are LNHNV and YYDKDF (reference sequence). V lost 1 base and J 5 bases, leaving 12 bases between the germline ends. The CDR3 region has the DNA TGTGCCACCAGCAGAGGGGGAGATAGCCACGAGCAGTACTTC. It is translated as CATSRGGDSHEQYF. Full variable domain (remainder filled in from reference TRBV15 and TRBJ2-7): DAMVIQNPRYQVTQFGKPVTLSCSQTLNHNVMYWYQQKSSQAPKLLFHYYDKDFNNEADTPDNFQSRRPNTSFCFLDIRSPGLGDTAMYLCATSRGGDSHEQYFGPGTRLTVT.

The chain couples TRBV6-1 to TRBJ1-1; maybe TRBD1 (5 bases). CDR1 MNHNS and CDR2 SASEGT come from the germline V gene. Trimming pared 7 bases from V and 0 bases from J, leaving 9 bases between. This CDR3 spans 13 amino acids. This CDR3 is CASKRGVNTEAFF. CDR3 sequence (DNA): TGTGCCAGCAAGCGGGGGGTGAACACTGAAGCTTTCTTT.

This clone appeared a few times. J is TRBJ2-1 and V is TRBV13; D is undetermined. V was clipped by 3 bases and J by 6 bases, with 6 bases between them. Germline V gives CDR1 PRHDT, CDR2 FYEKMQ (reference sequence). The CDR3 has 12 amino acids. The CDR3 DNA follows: TGTGCCAGCAGCTTCGTTGCCAATGAGCAGTTCTTC. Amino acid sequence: CASSFVANEQFF.

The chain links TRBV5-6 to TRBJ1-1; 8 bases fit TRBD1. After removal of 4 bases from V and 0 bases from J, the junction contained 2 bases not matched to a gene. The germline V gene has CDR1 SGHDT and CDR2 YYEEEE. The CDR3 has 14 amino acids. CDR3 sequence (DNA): TGTGCCAGCAGCGTGGGACAGGTGAACACTGAAGCTTTCTTT. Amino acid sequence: CASSVGQVNTEAFF. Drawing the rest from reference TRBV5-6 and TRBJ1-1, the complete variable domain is DAGVTQSPTHLIKTRGQQVTLRCSPKSGHDTVSWYQQALGQGPQFIFQYYEEEERQRGNFPDRFSGHQFPNYSSELNVNALLLGDSALYLCASSVGQVNTEAFFGQGTRLTVV.

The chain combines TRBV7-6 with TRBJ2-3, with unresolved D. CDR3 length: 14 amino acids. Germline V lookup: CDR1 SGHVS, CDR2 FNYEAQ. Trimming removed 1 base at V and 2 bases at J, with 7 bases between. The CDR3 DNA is TGTGCCAGCAGCTTAGGGGGTCCCACAGATACGCAGTATTTT. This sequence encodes CASSLGGPTDTQYF.

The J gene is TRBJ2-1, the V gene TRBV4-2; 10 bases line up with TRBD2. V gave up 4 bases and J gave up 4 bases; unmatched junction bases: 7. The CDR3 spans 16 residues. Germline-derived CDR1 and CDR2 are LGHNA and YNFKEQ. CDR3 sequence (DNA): TGTGCCAGCAGCCCCGGCCTAGCGGGAGATTACAATGAGCAGTTCTTC. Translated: CASSPGLAGDYNEQFF.

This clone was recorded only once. The CDR3 protein is CASSRGGTGGVDTQYF. CDR3 nucleotide sequence: TGCGCCAGCAGCCGCGGCGGGACAGGGGGTGTGGATACGCAGTATTTT. The rearrangement links TRBV4-1 to TRBJ2-3, with TRBD1 matching 11 bases. CDR3 length: 16 amino acids. Germline V gene sequence: CDR1 MGHRA, CDR2 YSYEKL. After removal of 4 bases from V and 6 bases from J, the junction contained 9 bases not matched to a gene.

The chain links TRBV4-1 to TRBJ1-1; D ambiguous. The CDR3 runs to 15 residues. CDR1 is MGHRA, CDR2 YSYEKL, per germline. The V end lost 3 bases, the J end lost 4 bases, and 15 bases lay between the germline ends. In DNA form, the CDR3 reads TGCGCCAGCAGCCACCCCCTCTTCACCCTCACTGAAGCTTTCTTT. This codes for CASSHPLFTLTEAFF.

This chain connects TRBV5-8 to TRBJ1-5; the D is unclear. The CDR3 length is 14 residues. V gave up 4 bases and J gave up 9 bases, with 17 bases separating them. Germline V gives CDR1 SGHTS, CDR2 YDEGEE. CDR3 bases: TGTGCCAGCAGCATCCGGGTCTTAATTTCGCCCCAGCATTTT. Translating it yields CASSIRVLISPQHF.

CDR3 residues: CASSLWRGTGTGELFF. For the CDR3, the DNA is TGTGCCAGCAGCTTATGGAGGGGGACAGGGACCGGGGAGCTGTTTTTT. The chain uses TRBV11-2 and TRBJ2-2; 9 positions match TRBD1. This CDR3 has 16 amino acids. V was pared by 2 bases and J by 5 bases, with 6 bases of the junction left unmatched. Germline V gene lookup returns CDR1 SGHAT and CDR2 FQNNGV.

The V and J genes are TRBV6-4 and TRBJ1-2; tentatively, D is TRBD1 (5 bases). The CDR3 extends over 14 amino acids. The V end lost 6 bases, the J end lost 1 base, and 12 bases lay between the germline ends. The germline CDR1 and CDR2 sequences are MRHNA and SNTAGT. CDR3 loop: CASSPGADNYGYTF. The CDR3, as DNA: TGTGCCAGCAGCCCTGGGGCGGATAACTATGGCTACACCTTC.

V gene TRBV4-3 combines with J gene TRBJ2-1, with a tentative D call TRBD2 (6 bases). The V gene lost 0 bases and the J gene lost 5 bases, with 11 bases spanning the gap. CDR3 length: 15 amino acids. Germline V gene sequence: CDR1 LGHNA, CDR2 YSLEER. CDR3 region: CASSQDGIADNEQFF. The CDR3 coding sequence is TGCGCCAGCAGCCAAGATGGGATAGCGGACAATGAGCAGTTCTTC.

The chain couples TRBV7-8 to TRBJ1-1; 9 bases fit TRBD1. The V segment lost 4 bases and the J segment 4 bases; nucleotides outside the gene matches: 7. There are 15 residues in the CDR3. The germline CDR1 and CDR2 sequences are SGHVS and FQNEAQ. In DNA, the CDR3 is TGTGCCAGCAGCTCGACAGGGGGACGGCGCACTGAAGCTTTCTTT. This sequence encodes CASSSTGGRRTEAFF.

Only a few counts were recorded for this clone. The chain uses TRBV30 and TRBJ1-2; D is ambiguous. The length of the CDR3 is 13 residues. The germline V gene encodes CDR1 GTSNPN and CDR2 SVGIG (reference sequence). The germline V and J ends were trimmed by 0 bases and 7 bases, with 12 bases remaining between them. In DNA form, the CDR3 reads TGTGCCTGGAGTGTAATCGCCTATCTTGGCTACACCTTC. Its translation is CAWSVIAYLGYTF.

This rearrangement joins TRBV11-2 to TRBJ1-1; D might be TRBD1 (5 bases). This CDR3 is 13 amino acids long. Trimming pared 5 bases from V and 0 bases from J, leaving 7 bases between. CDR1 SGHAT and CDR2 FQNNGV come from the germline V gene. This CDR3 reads CASSGHMNTEAFF. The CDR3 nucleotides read TGTGCCAGCAGCGGACATATGAACACTGAAGCTTTCTTT.

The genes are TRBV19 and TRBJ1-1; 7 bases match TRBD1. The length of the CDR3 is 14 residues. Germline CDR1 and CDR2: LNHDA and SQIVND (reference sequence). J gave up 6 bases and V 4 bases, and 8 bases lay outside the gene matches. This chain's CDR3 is CASSTTQGESEAFF. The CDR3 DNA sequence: TGTGCCAGTAGTACGACTCAGGGGGAATCTGAAGCTTTCTTT.

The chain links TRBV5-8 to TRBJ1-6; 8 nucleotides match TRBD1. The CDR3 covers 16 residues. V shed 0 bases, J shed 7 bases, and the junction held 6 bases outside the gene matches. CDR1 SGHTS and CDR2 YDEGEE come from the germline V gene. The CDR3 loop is CASSLDRTGRNSPLHF. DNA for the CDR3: TGTGCCAGCAGCTTGGACCGGACAGGGAGGAATTCACCCCTCCACTTT. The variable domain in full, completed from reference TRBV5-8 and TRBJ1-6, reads EAGVTQSPTHLIKTRGQQATLRCSPISGHTSVYWYQQALGLGLQFLLWYDEGEERNRGNFPPRFSGRQFPNYSSELNVNALELEDSALYLCASSLDRTGRNSPLHFGNGTRLTVT.